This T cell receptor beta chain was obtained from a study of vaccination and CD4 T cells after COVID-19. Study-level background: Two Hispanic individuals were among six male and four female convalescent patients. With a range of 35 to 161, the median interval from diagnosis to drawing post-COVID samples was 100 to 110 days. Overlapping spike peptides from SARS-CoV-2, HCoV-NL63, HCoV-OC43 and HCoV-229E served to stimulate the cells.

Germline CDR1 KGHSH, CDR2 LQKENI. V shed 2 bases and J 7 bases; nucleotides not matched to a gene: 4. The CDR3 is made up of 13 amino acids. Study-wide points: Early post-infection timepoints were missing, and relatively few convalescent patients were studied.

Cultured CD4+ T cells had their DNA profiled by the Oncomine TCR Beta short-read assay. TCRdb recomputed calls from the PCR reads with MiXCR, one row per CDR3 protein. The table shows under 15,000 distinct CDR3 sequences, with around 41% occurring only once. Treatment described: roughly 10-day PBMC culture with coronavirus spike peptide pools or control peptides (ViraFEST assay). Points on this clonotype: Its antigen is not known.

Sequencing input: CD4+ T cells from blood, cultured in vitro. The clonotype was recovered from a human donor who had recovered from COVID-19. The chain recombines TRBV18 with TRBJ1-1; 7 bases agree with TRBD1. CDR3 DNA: TGTGCCAGCTCACCAGGGACAGAGAGTGAAGCTTTCTTT. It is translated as CASSPGTESEAFF.